These 27 T cell receptor beta chains originate from one sample sequenced in a study of T cell changes during pregnancy in multiple sclerosis. Sequenced by immunoSEQ multiplex PCR; TCRdb stores in-frame clones only, minus some. Found here are 52,000 or so clones, 70% to 90% of them singletons; the top ten hold 0.55% to 0.6%. Specimen: CD4+ T cells from peripheral blood mononuclear cells, collected in the first trimester of pregnancy. The receptor source for this set is a female donor with multiple sclerosis, enrolled in a pregnancy study.

The chain is built from TRBV27 and TRBJ1-2; D is unclear. Trimming shortened V by 2 bases and J by 0 bases, and 10 bases separated the two germline ends. Germline loops: CDR1 MNHEY, CDR2 SMNVEV (reference sequence). There are 15 residues in the CDR3. CDR3 sequence (DNA): TGTGCCAGCAGTTTAAAAAAGGAGCCTAACTATGGCTACACCTTC. Its translation is CASSLKKEPNYGYTF.

The V and J genes are TRBV28 and TRBJ1-3; D ambiguous. With 6 bases removed from V and 0 bases from J, the gap between germline ends came to 9 bases. Germline V gene lookup returns CDR1 MDHEN and CDR2 SYDVKM. The CDR3 is 14 residues long. CDR3 DNA sequence: TGTGCCAGCAGAAAGGCGGGCTCTGGAAACACCATATATTTT. Its protein is CASRKAGSGNTIYF. The full variable domain, rest sourced from reference TRBV28 and TRBJ1-3, is DVKVTQSSRYLVKRTGEKVFLECVQDMDHENMFWYRQDPGLGLRLIYFSYDVKMKEKGDIPEGYSVSREKKERFSLILESASTNQTSMYLCASRKAGSGNTIYFGEGSWLTVV.

This clone was counted between two and nine times. V is TRBV19 and J is TRBJ1-6; no reliable D call. Germline V gene sequence: CDR1 LNHDA, CDR2 SQIVND (reference sequence). V was clipped by 5 bases and J by 4 bases, with 12 bases between them. This CDR3 contains 15 residues. The CDR3 DNA reads TGTGCCAGTAGTCCGTCCCCACAGTATAATTCACCCCTCCACTTT. Translating gives CASSPSPQYNSPLHF.

This chain joins TRBV15 and TRBJ2-1; 10 bases are shared with TRBD2. V lost 5 bases and J lost 4; bases outside the gene matches: 2. CDR1 and CDR2 (germline): LNHNV, YYDKDF (reference sequence). The CDR3 runs to 14 residues. CDR3 nucleotides: TGTGCCACCAGCCGTAGCGGGAGGTACAATGAGCAGTTCTTC. It specifies CATSRSGRYNEQFF.

V usage is TRBV29-1 and J usage is TRBJ2-3, with TRBD1 matching over 9 bases. J gave up 5 bases and V 3 bases, and 0 bases lay outside the gene matches. The V gene's germline CDR1 is SQVTM and CDR2 ANQGSEA. CDR3 size: 12 residues. CDR3 in amino acids: CSVETGGDTQYF. The CDR3 nucleotides are TGCAGCGTTGAGACAGGGGGAGATACGCAGTATTTT.

The chain joins TRBV5-4 to TRBJ2-4; TRBD1 might be the D (6 bases). Germline V gene lookup returns CDR1 SGHNT and CDR2 YYREEE (reference sequence). The V end lost 0 bases, the J end lost 6 bases, and 19 bases lay between the germline ends. The length of the CDR3 is 17 residues. Here the CDR3 reads CASSLATGRVFGNIQYF. DNA for the CDR3: TGTGCCAGCAGCTTGGCCACAGGGCGAGTTTTCGGAAACATTCAGTACTTC.

The chain combines TRBV11-2 with TRBJ2-1, with 7 bases matching TRBD2. The germline gives CDR1 SGHAT, CDR2 FQNNGV. There are 15 residues in the CDR3. The V and J ends lost 5 bases and 4 bases, in that order; junction bases with no gene match: 8. CDR3 coding DNA: TGTGCCAGCAGCGAACAGCGGGGCAAATACAATGAGCAGTTCTTC. Amino acids: CASSEQRGKYNEQFF.

V and J are TRBV7-9 and TRBJ1-1; no firm D call. Germline CDR1 is SEHNR and CDR2 is FQNEAQ (reference sequence). The CDR3 has 13 residues. Trimming left V 5 bases short and J 0 bases short, with 7 bases between. The CDR3 loop reads CASSVTVNTEAFF. CDR3 bases: TGTGCCAGCAGCGTAACAGTGAACACTGAAGCTTTCTTT. The full variable domain, in which reference TRBV7-9 and TRBJ1-1 provide the parts outside the CDR3, is DTGVSQNPRHKITKRGQNVTFRCDPISEHNRLYWYRQTLGQGPEFLTYFQNEAQLEKSRLLSDRFSAERPKGSFSTLEIQRTEQGDSAMYLCASSVTVNTEAFFGQGTRLTVV.

V is TRBV29-1 and J is TRBJ1-2, with no clear D. Looked up from germline, CDR1 is SQVTM and CDR2 is ANQGSEA. V was shortened by 1 base and J by 5 bases, with 8 bases between the two germline ends. There are 12 residues in the CDR3. CDR3 sequence (DNA): TGCAGCGTTGAAGCGTATCCTTATGGCTACACCTTC. Encoded protein: CSVEAYPYGYTF.

The chain couples TRBV6-5 to TRBJ2-4; D is undetermined. V dropped 6 bases and J dropped 1 base, with 10 bases sitting between them. The CDR3 spans 14 residues. The germline V gene has CDR1 MNHEY and CDR2 SVGAGI. The CDR3 here is CASRRVGAKNIQYF. CDR3 DNA sequence: TGTGCCAGCAGACGGGTGGGTGCCAAAAACATTCAGTACTTC.

V gene TRBV6-5 combines with J gene TRBJ1-1; D possibly corresponds to TRBD1 (5 bases). CDR1 MNHEY and CDR2 SVGAGI come from the germline V gene. Trimming cost V 6 bases and J 5 bases, with 10 bases left between them. This CDR3 has 12 amino acids. The CDR3 protein is CASSRVGTEAFF. CDR3 DNA: TGTGCCAGCAGCAGGGTTGGGACTGAAGCTTTCTTT.

The chain links TRBV29-1 to TRBJ1-1; 9 bases match TRBD1. Per germline, CDR1 SQVTM and CDR2 ANQGSEA. The V gene end was trimmed by 6 bases and the J gene end by 0 bases; junction bases not matched to a gene: 2. The CDR3 has 13 amino acids. CDR3 sequence: CSVYRGLNTEAFF. Here the CDR3 DNA reads TGCAGCGTCTACAGGGGGCTGAACACTGAAGCTTTCTTT.

J is TRBJ2-3 and V is TRBV5-1, with 7 nucleotides matching TRBD1. V lost 6 bases to trimming and J lost 3 bases; unmatched junction nucleotides: 10. Per the germline V gene, CDR1 is SGHRS and CDR2 is YFSETQ. This CDR3 is 15 amino acids long. The CDR3 spells CASTLRGTETDTQYF. CDR3 DNA sequence: TGCGCCAGCACCCTTAGAGGGACAGAAACAGATACGCAGTATTTT.

This clone has a handful of counts. The CDR3 loop reads CASSFGIRGTGELFF. In DNA form, the CDR3 reads TGCGCCAGCAGCTTCGGAATCAGGGGCACCGGGGAGCTGTTTTTT. The chain carries TRBV5-1 and TRBJ2-2, with D possibly being TRBD1 (6 bases). The CDR3 extends over 15 amino acids. V was trimmed by 2 bases and J by 4 bases, leaving 12 bases between them. CDR1 is SGHRS and CDR2 is YFSETQ in the germline V gene. Using reference TRBV5-1 and TRBJ2-2 for the parts outside the CDR3, the full variable domain is KAGVTQTPRYLIKTRGQQVTLSCSPISGHRSVSWYQQTPGQGLQFLFEYFSETQRNKGNFPGRFSGRQFSNSRSEMNVSTLELGDSALYLCASSFGIRGTGELFFGEGSRLTVL.

This chain uses TRBV28 with TRBJ1-5; D is uncertain. The germline V gene encodes CDR1 MDHEN and CDR2 SYDVKM. This CDR3 spans 16 amino acids. The V and J ends lost 2 bases and 9 bases respectively, with 20 bases between them. CDR3 sequence (DNA): TGTGCCAGCAGTTTAGAGGTTAGCGGGATCTCCGGGCCCCAGCATTTT. Translated: CASSLEVSGISGPQHF. Together with reference TRBV28 and TRBJ1-5, the CDR3 gives the full variable domain: DVKVTQSSRYLVKRTGEKVFLECVQDMDHENMFWYRQDPGLGLRLIYFSYDVKMKEKGDIPEGYSVSREKKERFSLILESASTNQTSMYLCASSLEVSGISGPQHFGDGTRLSIL.

The CDR3 DNA reads TGTGCCAGCCTTGGGACTAGCCCCTACGAGCAGTACTTC. Its translation is CASLGTSPYEQYF. The chain joins TRBV28 to TRBJ2-7; 9 bases align to TRBD2. V lost 8 bases and J lost 2; bases outside the gene matches: 4. The germline gives CDR1 MDHEN, CDR2 SYDVKM. The CDR3 sequence is 13 residues long.

J is TRBJ1-6 and V is TRBV18; D is uncertain. Germline CDR1 reads KGHSH; CDR2 reads LQKENI. Trimming removed 8 bases from V and 5 bases from J, with 16 bases in between. CDR3 length equals 15 residues. The CDR3 is CASTGLGVNNSPLHF. The CDR3 coding sequence is TGTGCCAGCACTGGACTCGGGGTAAATAATTCACCCCTCCACTTT. Together with reference TRBV18 and TRBJ1-6, the CDR3 gives the full variable domain: NAGVMQNPRHLVRRRGQEARLRCSPMKGHSHVYWYRQLPEEGLKFMVYLQKENIIDESGMPKERFSAEFPKEGPSILRIQQVVRGDSAAYFCASTGLGVNNSPLHFGNGTRLTVT.

V and J are TRBV7-6 and TRBJ1-4; D not resolved. Germline lookup yields CDR1 SGHVS and CDR2 FNYEAQ. V was pared by 5 bases and J by 3 bases, with 16 bases between. This CDR3 has 16 amino acids. The CDR3 region is CASSEGIGAANEKLFF. The CDR3, as DNA: TGTGCCAGCAGCGAGGGAATAGGAGCAGCTAATGAAAAACTGTTTTTT. Looking up the rest from reference TRBV7-6 and TRBJ1-4 gives the full variable domain: GAGVSQSPRYKVTKRGQDVALRCDPISGHVSLYWYRQALGQGPEFLTYFNYEAQQDKSGLPNDRFSAERPEGSISTLTIQRTEQRDSAMYRCASSEGIGAANEKLFFGSGTQLSVL.

This clone was detected only once. The chain joins TRBV10-2 to TRBJ1-2; unclear D gene. The V and J ends lost 9 bases and 8 bases respectively, with 19 bases between them. This CDR3 has 13 residues. Per the germline V gene, CDR1 is WSHSY and CDR2 is SAAADI. The CDR3 reads CASNLQGNGGYTF. Here the CDR3 DNA reads TGCGCCAGTAACTTACAAGGAAACGGGGGCTACACCTTC.

The V and J genes are TRBV19 and TRBJ2-6; 8 bases agree with TRBD1. The V and J ends lost 4 bases and 1 base, in that order; junction bases with no gene match: 3. The CDR3 length is 16 residues. Germline CDR1 reads LNHDA; CDR2 reads SQIVND (reference sequence). CDR3 sequence reads: CASSRGQASGANVLTF. CDR3 DNA sequence: TGTGCCAGTAGTAGGGGACAGGCATCTGGGGCCAACGTCCTGACTTTC.

The chain employs TRBV6-6 and TRBJ1-2; tentatively, D is TRBD1 (6 bases). The germline V gene encodes CDR1 MNHNY and CDR2 SVGAGI (reference sequence). The CDR3 extends over 15 amino acids. V was clipped by 7 bases and J by 2 bases, with 17 bases between them. The CDR3 DNA reads TGTGCCAGCAAATTGACGCAGGGGCCGAACTATGGCTACACCTTC. It is translated as CASKLTQGPNYGYTF.

The rearrangement joins TRBV7-2 to TRBJ2-3; possibly TRBD2 for D (5 bases). CDR1 SGHTA and CDR2 FQGNSA come from the germline V gene. V dropped 4 bases and J dropped 0 bases, with 11 bases sitting between them. The CDR3 contains 15 residues. CDR3 protein: CASSSWTRSTDTQYF. CDR3 DNA: TGTGCCAGCAGCTCATGGACTCGGAGCACAGATACGCAGTATTTT.

The chain recombines TRBV11-3 with TRBJ1-1; 7 nucleotides agree with TRBD1. The CDR3 has 13 amino acids. V lost 4 bases and J lost 3; bases outside the gene matches: 2. Germline CDR1 reads SGHNT; CDR2 reads YENEEA. CDR3 in DNA: TGTGCCAGCAGCTACGACAGGGACACTGAAGCTTTCTTT. Its translation: CASSYDRDTEAFF.

V is TRBV9 and J is TRBJ1-4; TRBD1 is a possible D gene (5 bases). CDR1 is SGDLS and CDR2 is YYNGEE in the germline V gene. Trimming stripped 3 bases from V and 2 bases from J, with 8 bases between. The CDR3 has 14 residues. DNA for the CDR3: TGTGCCAGCAGCGCCGGGACTACTAATGAAAAACTGTTTTTT. Translated, it gives CASSAGTTNEKLFF.

This clone was found once. V usage is TRBV4-3 and J usage is TRBJ1-2; 8 nucleotides match TRBD1. Germline values: CDR1 LGHNA, CDR2 YSLEER. CDR3 length equals 15 residues. The junction had 9 bases not matched to a gene; V was cut back by 2 bases and J by 7 bases. The CDR3, as DNA: TGCGCCAGCAGCCAAAGAAGGCAGGGGGCGGCTGGCTACACCTTC. Translating gives CASSQRRQGAAGYTF.

The V call is TRBV19, the J call TRBJ2-1, with TRBD1 as a possible D gene (6 bases). V gave up 5 bases and J gave up 11 bases, with 22 bases separating them. Per the germline V gene, CDR1 is LNHDA and CDR2 is SQIVND (reference sequence). The CDR3 loop spans 15 amino acids. The CDR3 bases are TGTGCCAGTAGTGTATTTTCTCTGACAGGCACTAAGCAGTTCTTC. Amino acids: CASSVFSLTGTKQFF.

The chain combines TRBV7-2 with TRBJ2-1; 13 bases line up with TRBD2. Trimming at V came to 1 base and at J to 8 bases, leaving 5 bases not matched to a gene. Germline V gives CDR1 SGHTA, CDR2 FQGNSA. The CDR3 is 16 amino acids. CDR3 nucleotides: TGTGCCAGCAGCTTAGGGACTAGCGGGGGATCCCATGAGCAGTTCTTC. This translates into CASSLGTSGGSHEQFF. The whole variable domain, filled in from reference TRBV7-2 and TRBJ2-1, reads GAGVSQSPSNKVTEKGKDVELRCDPISGHTALYWYRQSLGQGLEFLIYFQGNSAPDKSGLPSDRFSAERTGGSVSTLTIQRTQQEDSAVYLCASSLGTSGGSHEQFFGPGTRLTVL.